These T cell receptor beta chains were read from a single sample in a study of T-cell memory formation after mild COVID-19. Each CDR3 protein is one row after TCRdb ran MiXCR on the 5' RACE reads. This sample yields approximately 290,000 distinct CDR3 sequences, of which 19% are seen a single time; more than 20% belongs to the top ten. The sample taken for sequencing was PBMCs or a T cell subset sorted from them (not recorded which). The receptor set was obtained from a man between 18 and 29 years old who had mild COVID-19 (a few samples of this study predate the infection). Cell type and time point are not known. CDR3s include the opening cysteine and the closing phenylalanine or tryptophan. A D gene is named only where the DNA matches it firmly. Size is omitted from some rows. Given values are once, few, many or a class for expanded clones.

d_gene: TRBD2; j_gene: TRBJ2-3; v_gene: TRBV6-1; abundance: -; CDR3aa: CASSELAGGTQYF; CDR3nt: TGTGCCAGCAGTGAACTAGCGGGAGGTACGCAGTATTTT
d_gene: -; j_gene: TRBJ2-2; v_gene: TRBV7-9; abundance: -; CDR3aa: CASSLKWPGELFF; CDR3nt: TGTGCCAGCAGCTTAAAATGGCCCGGGGAGCTGTTTTTT
d_gene: -; j_gene: TRBJ1-2; v_gene: TRBV20-1; abundance: -; CDR3aa: CSVASRGYGYTF; CDR3nt: TGCAGTGTTGCCTCTCGAGGCTATGGCTACACCTTC
d_gene: -; j_gene: TRBJ2-5; v_gene: TRBV7-8; abundance: -; CDR3aa: CASGKKETQYF; CDR3nt: TGTGCCTCAGGGAAAAAAGAGACCCAGTACTTC
d_gene: -; j_gene: TRBJ1-1; v_gene: TRBV24-1; abundance: -; CDR3aa: CATSDPEGTEAFF; CDR3nt: TGTGCCACCAGTGATCCAGAGGGGACTGAAGCTTTCTTT
d_gene: TRBD1; j_gene: TRBJ1-1; v_gene: TRBV5-1; abundance: -; CDR3aa: CASSFPDRANTEAFF; CDR3nt: TGCGCCAGCAGCTTTCCGGACAGGGCGAACACTGAAGCTTTCTTT
d_gene: -; j_gene: TRBJ1-5; v_gene: TRBV7-2; abundance: many; CDR3aa: CASSLVYSPNQPQHF; CDR3nt: TGTGCCAGCAGCTTAGTCTACAGCCCTAATCAGCCCCAGCATTTT
d_gene: TRBD1; j_gene: TRBJ1-4; v_gene: TRBV12-3/TRBV12-4; abundance: -; CDR3aa: CASSSLGQGAQKLFF; CDR3nt: TGTGCCAGCAGTTCCCTTGGACAGGGGGCCCAAAAACTGTTTTTT
d_gene: -; j_gene: TRBJ1-1; v_gene: TRBV5-6; abundance: few; CDR3aa: CASSLGFGAFF; CDR3nt: TGTGCCAGCAGCTTGGGGTTCGGCGCTTTCTTT
d_gene: -; j_gene: TRBJ2-7; v_gene: TRBV5-1; abundance: few; CDR3aa: CASRGIYEQYF; CDR3nt: TGCGCCAGCAGGGGTATCTACGAGCAGTACTTC
d_gene: -; j_gene: TRBJ1-1; v_gene: TRBV9; abundance: -; CDR3aa: CASSVSMYTEAFF; CDR3nt: TGTGCCAGCAGCGTCAGTATGTACACTGAAGCTTTCTTT
d_gene: -; j_gene: TRBJ1-4; v_gene: TRBV5-1; abundance: -; CDR3aa: CASRPVATNEKLFF; CDR3nt: TGCGCCAGCCGACCAGTAGCAACTAATGAAAAACTGTTTTTT
d_gene: TRBD1; j_gene: TRBJ2-4; v_gene: TRBV9; abundance: once; CDR3aa: CASSVGGTGLQNIQYF; CDR3nt: TGTGCCAGCAGCGTAGGCGGGACAGGGTTGCAAAACATTCAGTACTTC
d_gene: -; j_gene: TRBJ2-3; v_gene: TRBV9; abundance: few; CDR3aa: CASSVSAGTTDTQYF; CDR3nt: TGTGCCAGCAGCGTATCGGCCGGGACCACAGATACGCAGTATTTT